This TCR beta chain was sequenced in a study of cytomegalovirus exposure and HLA in healthy donors (dated by TCRdb to 2017 to 2019). About the study as a whole: In an earlier analysis of under 750 of the donors, about 260 Gb of sequence data and just under 120 million unique TCR beta sequences from 150 million to 200 million T cells were reported. An early release covering roughly 640 HLA-typed donors comprised roughly 300 gigabases of sequencing data and around 86 million unique TCR sequences. The genetic ancestry cluster associated with self-reported Caucasian donors included roughly four fifths of the 398 genotyped donors. The study aimed to test whether signatures of past pathogen exposure could be identified by cataloging public T cell receptors. The T cell repertoires of some 670 subjects were profiled by immunosequencing and related to cytomegalovirus serostatus. Besides the first cohort of roughly 700 subjects, a separate validation cohort made up of roughly 120 different subjects was used. To predict cytomegalovirus infection status, the study brought together high-throughput TCR immunosequencing, statistical association of individual TCRs with disease status, and machine learning. In a later analysis, previously published TCR beta repertoires from about 640 donors were re-analyzed and high-resolution HLA genotyping was added so that TCR occurrence patterns could be studied. Rather than using new phenotypic data, the later analysis identified candidate immune exposures from TCR beta sequences and from how often those sequences occurred across donors. In an earlier analysis of over 550 of the donors, high-throughput TCR beta sequencing was used to judge whether each TCR beta V gene segment behaved as functional or pseudogenic. Donor age, sex, ethnicity and CMV serostatus were compiled together with the repertoire data. A later genetic analysis took genome-wide SNP genotypes for about three fifths of the roughly 670 donors and used that subset as a discovery cohort. Every discovery cohort repertoire had been produced on one sequencing platform. Class I and class II HLA loci were covered by the typing at four-digit resolution. Typing coverage differed by locus: A, B, C, DRB1 and DQB1 were typed in roughly 620-630 donors, DQA1 in about 510, DPA1 in roughly 590, and DPB1 in 450 to 490. About five DR-DQ haplotypes were handled as single units for association and clustering, since linkage in the cohort was strong. Among about 400 genotyped donors of the cohort, an average of around 220,000 unique TCR beta nucleotide sequences was sequenced per donor, of which 15% to 20% were non-productive. Overall results and qualifications from the work: A later genetic analysis reported fewer N-insertions in productive TCRs among donors in an Asian-associated ancestry cluster than the roughly 700-donor mean. While some public TCRs were present in many individuals, most TCR sequences turned up only very rarely across donors. In a later analysis, HLA-associated TCR beta chains were found to be more clonally expanded and to have lower generation probabilities than equally common non-associated chains. Immune exposure information for the cohort was limited to CMV serostatus. Seventeen rarely observed V segments, including chromosome 9 orphons, were excluded from the earlier analysis of several hundred of the donors because counts were too low. A group of highly shared sequence variants was considered likely to be a technical artifact of the sequencing pipeline. The cohort was sequenced for TCR beta chains only, and without alpha or paired-chain data the features that could be detected were limited. When HLA alleles, especially DR and DQ, strongly co-occurred, attributing TCR associations to individual alleles was difficult. The presence/absence analyses assumed that sequencing depth was roughly uniform across donors, and that assumption may not be true. In a later analysis, the rate of TCR association differed among HLA loci, with DRB1 alleles having the most associated TCRs and HLA-C alleles having the fewest. In a later analysis, most CMV-associated TCR beta chains were found to appear HLA-restricted, with HLA associations seemingly driven largely by CMV exposure. The study listed 150 to 200 TCR beta chains as associated with cytomegalovirus. In a later genetic analysis, a missense DCLRE1C variant was associated with V-gene and J-gene trimming of TCR beta chains, and the association was replicated in an independent cohort. At a false discovery rate of 0.05, a later analysis linked about 16,000 TCR beta sequences to specific HLA alleles. A further reported finding was that TCR beta sequences accurately predicted the HLA-A and HLA-B alleles for most subjects in the first cohort. The classifier was reported to diagnose cytomegalovirus status with high specificity and sensitivity in both the original and validation cohorts. An earlier analysis of approximately 590 of the donors showed that most TCR beta V segments appeared in productive rearrangements either about 87% or about 30% of the time, which broadly matched IMGT annotations. A few of the identified cytomegalovirus-associated TCR beta chains were confirmed in vitro to be specific for cytomegalovirus antigens. Linkage disequilibrium might explain the correlated functional status among segregating V segments, but an unknown experimental factor could not be excluded. According to the authors, the approach could potentially be generalized to other disease states and immunological phenotypes. Some IMGT-functional V segments, including TRBV6-2 and TRBV6-3, could not be distinguished by the 87-base-pair reads and were therefore excluded. Because HLA typing was unavailable for some donors at each locus, only the typed subset was used in association tests. In a later analysis, several top co-occurrence clusters were reported to appear linked to parvovirus B19, influenza, CMV and Epstein-Barr virus.

CDR1 SGHTA and CDR2 FQGNSA are derived from the germline V gene. The CDR3 spans 13 residues, from the cysteine through the phenylalanine. This entry keeps only the CDR3 DNA: 39 bases, framed from base 1. V and J are trimmed by 6 bases and 7 bases, and the gene matches miss 8 bases of the junction. The library was produced with the immunoSEQ multiplex PCR assay. For the multiplex PCR, a mixture combining 60 forward primers for TCR Vbeta segments and 13 reverse primers for TCR Jbeta segments was used. The CDR3 region of rearranged TCR beta genes was amplified from genomic DNA with a multiplex PCR assay. Amplified TCR beta libraries were sequenced as 87-base-pair reads on the Illumina HiSeq System. Processing in the source paper ran as follows. A later analysis tallied around 80 million unique TCR beta chains across the roughly 610 repertoires, and approximately 11 million of those chains were shared by two or more donors. To remove PCR and sequencing errors, raw reads were error-corrected and collapsed into unique sequences using a nearest-neighbor algorithm that merged closely related sequences. Alignment of CDR3 sequences to IMGT reference sequences was used to assign V, D and J gene segments. For a sequence to be retained, a match of at least six nucleotides was required to both a V gene segment and a J gene segment. A rearrangement counted as productive if the CDR3 had no stop codons and remained in frame with V and J, and every other rearrangement counted as non-productive. CDR3 was defined by IMGT convention, running from the second conserved V-encoded cysteine to the conserved J-encoded phenylalanine. The earlier analysis of around 640 of the donors excluded sequences that lacked an unambiguous match to a single V gene segment. In an earlier analysis of 500 to 750 of the donors, V segments were called functional above 56.7% productive rearrangements and were called segregating when the between-donor standard deviation exceeded 5%. A statistical classification framework was developed to diagnose cytomegalovirus status using the catalog of TCR beta chain sequences. In a later analysis, TCR nucleotide sequences were compared against IMGT/GENE-DB human TR gene sequences so that V and J genes could be assigned. Using the TCRdist pipeline, a later analysis assigned CDR3 sequences along with most-parsimonious VDJ recombination scenarios. In a later analysis, every TCR beta chain was defined by the combination of its CDR3 amino acid sequence and its V-gene family, and reads without a unique V-gene family were dropped. In a later analysis, 450 to 600 highly shared, low-generation-probability nucleotide sequences were removed to address suspected cross-contamination and a sequencing artifact. In a later analysis, a clonal expansion index was calculated for each public chain from normalized within-repertoire ranks of inferred template counts. In a later analysis, generation probabilities were computed with a VDJ recombination model fitted to out-of-frame rearrangements, and the resulting probabilities were checked against IGoR. In a later analysis, hypergeometric tests were used to score TCR-TCR, TCR-HLA and TCR-CMV co-occurrence, with a repertoire-size bias correction applied to TCR pairs. False discovery rates were estimated in a later analysis by permuting HLA or CMV assignments 20 times. A later analysis grouped co-occurring TCRs with DBSCAN, adding TCRdist sequence similarity when clustering within HLA-allele-positive subsets. Repertoires with fewer than 30,000 or more than 120,000 public chains were left out of co-occurrence clustering, as were about 5 repertoires with anomalous nucleotide sharing. The table comes from immuneACCESS by way of TCRdb, which keeps in-frame sequences with V and J called. Part of the clones is missing from these tables; in studies checked, under half for an unresolved V gene and the rest for unknown reasons. V and J calls and clone size follow that table, whereas D and trimming were derived from the DNA. Recorded for this sample are 200,000 or so clones; under 85% of them occurred a single time. About 1.7% of the sample comes from the top ten.

A note on this clone: Its cognate antigen has yet to be identified. It has no much larger one-base neighbor in the sample; base qualities were not kept.

In total, 630 or so healthy bone marrow donors made up the cohort. All cohort members were sampled while nominally healthy, although unrecorded immune exposures were likely present. The donor tested CMV seronegative and was one of the 352 seronegative cohort members. A peripheral blood sample was provided by each donor, and peripheral blood mononuclear cells were used for TCR beta sequencing. The Qiagen DNeasy Blood Extraction Kit was used to extract genomic DNA from the blood cell samples. The sequencing input was PBMCs. The chain joins TRBV7-2 to TRBJ2-7; 8 bases in the junction line up with TRBD1. This receptor was identified in a man aged 50-59 years in good health and CMV-seronegative. The CDR3 is CASSRTGNGEQYF. In nucleotide form, the sequence is TGTGCCAGCAGTAGGACAGGGAATGGGGAGCAGTACTTC.